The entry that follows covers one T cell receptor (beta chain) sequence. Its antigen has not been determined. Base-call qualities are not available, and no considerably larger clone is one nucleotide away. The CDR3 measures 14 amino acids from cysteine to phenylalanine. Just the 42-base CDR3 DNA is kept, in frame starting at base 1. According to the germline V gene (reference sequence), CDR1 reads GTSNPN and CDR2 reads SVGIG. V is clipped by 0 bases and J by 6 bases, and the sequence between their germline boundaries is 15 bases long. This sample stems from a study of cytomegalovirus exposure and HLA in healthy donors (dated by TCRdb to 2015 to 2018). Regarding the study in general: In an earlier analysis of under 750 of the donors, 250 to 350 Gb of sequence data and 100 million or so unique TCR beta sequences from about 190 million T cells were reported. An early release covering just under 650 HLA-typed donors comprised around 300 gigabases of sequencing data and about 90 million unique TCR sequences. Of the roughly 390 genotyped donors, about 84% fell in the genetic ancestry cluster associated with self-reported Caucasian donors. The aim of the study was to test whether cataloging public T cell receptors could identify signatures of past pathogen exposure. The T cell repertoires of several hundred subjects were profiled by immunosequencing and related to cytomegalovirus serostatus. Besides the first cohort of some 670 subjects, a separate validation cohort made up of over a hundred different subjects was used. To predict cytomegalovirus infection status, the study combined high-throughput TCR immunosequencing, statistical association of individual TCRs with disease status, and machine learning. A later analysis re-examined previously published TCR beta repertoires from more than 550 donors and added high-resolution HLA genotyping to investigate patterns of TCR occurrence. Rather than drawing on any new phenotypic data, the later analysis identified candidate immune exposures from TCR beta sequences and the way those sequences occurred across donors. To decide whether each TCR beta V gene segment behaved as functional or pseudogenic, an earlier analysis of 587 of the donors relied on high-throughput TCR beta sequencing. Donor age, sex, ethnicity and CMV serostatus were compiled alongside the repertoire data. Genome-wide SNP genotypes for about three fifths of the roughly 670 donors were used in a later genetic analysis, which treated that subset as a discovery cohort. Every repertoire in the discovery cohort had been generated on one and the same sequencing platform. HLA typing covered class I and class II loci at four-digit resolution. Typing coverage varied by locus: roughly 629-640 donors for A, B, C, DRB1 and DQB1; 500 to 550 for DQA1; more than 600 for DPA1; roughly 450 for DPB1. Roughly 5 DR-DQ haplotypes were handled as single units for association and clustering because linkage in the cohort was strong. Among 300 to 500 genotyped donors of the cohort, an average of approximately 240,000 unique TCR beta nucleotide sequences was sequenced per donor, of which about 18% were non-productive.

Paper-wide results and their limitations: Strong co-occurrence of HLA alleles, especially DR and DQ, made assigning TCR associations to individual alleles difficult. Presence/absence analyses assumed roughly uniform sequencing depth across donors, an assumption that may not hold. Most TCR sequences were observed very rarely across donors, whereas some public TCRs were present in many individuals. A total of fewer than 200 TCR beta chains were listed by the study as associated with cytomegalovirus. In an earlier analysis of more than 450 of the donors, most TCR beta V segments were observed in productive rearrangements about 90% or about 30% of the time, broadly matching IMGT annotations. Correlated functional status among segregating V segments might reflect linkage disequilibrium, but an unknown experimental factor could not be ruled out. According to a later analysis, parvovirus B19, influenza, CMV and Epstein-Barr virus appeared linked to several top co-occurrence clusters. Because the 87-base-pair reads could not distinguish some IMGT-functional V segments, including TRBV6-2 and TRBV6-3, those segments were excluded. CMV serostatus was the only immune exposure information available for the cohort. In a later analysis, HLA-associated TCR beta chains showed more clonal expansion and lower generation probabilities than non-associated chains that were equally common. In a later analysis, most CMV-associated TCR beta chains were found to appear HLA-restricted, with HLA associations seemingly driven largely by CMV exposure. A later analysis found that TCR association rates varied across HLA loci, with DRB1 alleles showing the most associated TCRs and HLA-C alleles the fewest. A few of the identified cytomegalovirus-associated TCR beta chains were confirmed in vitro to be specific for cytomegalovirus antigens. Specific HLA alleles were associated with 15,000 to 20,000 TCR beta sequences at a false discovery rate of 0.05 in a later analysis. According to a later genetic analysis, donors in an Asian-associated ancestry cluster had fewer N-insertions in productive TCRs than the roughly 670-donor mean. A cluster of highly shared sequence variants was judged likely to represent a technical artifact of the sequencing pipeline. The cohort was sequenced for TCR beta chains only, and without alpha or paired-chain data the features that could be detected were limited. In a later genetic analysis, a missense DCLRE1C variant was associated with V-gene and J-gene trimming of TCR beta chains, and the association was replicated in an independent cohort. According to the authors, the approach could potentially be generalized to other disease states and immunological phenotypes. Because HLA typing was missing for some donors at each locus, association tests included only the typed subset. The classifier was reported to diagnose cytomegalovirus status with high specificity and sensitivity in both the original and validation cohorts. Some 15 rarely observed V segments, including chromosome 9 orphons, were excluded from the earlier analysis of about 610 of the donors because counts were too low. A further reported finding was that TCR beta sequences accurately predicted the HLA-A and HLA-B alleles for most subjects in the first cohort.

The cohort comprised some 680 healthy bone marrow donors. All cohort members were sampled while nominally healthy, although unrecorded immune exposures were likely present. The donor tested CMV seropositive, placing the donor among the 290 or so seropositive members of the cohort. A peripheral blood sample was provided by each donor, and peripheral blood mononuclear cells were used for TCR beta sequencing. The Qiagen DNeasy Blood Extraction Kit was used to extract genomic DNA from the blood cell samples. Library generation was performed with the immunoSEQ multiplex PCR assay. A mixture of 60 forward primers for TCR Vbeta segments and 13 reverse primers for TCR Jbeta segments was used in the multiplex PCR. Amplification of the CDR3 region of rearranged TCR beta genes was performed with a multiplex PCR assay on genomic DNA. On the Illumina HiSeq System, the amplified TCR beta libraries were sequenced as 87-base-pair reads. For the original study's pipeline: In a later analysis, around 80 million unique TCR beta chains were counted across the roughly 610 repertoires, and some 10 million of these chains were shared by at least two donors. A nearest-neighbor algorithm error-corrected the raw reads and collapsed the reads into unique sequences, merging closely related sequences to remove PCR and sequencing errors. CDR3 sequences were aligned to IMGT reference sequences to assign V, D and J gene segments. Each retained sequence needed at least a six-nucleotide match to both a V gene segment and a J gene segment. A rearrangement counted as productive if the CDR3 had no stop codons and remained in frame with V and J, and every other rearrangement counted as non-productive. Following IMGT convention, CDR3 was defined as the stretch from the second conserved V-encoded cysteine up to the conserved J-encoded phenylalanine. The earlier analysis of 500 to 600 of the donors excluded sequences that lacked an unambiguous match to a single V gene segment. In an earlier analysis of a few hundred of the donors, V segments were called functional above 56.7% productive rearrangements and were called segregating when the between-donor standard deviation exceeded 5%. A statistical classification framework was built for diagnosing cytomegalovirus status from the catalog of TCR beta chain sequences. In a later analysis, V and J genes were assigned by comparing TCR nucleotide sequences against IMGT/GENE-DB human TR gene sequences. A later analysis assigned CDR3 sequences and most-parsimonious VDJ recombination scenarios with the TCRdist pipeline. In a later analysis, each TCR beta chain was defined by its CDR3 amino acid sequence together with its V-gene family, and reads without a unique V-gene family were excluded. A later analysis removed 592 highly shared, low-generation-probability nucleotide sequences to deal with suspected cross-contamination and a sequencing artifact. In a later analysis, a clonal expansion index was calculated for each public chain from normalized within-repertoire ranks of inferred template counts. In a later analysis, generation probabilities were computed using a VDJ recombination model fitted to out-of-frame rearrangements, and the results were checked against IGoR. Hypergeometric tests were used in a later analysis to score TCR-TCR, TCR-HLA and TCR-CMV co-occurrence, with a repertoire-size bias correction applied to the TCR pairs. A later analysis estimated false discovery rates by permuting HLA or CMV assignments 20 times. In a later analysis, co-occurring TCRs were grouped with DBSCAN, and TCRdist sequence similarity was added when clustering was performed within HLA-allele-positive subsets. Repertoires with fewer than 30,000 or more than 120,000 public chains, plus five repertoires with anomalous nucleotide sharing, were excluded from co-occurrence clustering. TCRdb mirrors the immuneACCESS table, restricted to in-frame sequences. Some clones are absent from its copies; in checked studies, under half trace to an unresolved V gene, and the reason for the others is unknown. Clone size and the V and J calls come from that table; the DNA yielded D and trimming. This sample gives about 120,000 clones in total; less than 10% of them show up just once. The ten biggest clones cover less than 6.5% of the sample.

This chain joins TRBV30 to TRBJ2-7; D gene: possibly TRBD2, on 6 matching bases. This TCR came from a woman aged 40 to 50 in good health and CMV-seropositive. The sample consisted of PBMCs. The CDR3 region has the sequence CAWSVLGKEGEQYF. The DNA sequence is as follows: TGTGCCTGGAGTGTACTAGGGAAGGAGGGCGAGCAGTACTTC.